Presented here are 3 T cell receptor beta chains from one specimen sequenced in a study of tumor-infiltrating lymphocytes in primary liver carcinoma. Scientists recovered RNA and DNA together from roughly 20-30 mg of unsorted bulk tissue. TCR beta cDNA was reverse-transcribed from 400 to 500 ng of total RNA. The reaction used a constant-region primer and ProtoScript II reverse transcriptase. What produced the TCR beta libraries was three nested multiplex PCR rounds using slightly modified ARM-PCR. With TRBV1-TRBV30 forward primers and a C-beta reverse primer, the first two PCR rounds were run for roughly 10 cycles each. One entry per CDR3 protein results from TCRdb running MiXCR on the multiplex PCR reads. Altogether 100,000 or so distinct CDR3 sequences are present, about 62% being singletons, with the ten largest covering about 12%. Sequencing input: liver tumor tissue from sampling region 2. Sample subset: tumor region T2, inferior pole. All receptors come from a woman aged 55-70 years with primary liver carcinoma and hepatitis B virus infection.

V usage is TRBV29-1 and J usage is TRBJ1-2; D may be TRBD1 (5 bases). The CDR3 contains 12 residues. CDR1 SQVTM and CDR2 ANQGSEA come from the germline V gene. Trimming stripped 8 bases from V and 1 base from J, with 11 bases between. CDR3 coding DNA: TGCAGCACGTCCAGGGATAACTATGGCTACACCTTC. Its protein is CSTSRDNYGYTF.

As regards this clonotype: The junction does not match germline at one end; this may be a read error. The CDR3 DNA reads TGCGCCAGCAGTTTGGCCGTAGGGACTGGAAACACCATATATTTT. It specifies CASSLAVGTGNTIYF. The V and J genes are TRBV5-1 and TRBJ1-3; D is unclear. Germline CDR1 is SGHRS and CDR2 is YFSETQ. The CDR3 length is 15 residues.

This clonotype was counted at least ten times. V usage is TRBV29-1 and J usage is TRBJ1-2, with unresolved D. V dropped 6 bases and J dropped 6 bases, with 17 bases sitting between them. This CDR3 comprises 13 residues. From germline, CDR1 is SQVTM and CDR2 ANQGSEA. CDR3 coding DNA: TGCAGCGTCGAACGTCTCCTGGAGGATGGCTACACCTTC. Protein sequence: CSVERLLEDGYTF.